This T cell receptor beta chain came from a study of glioma-infiltrating T cells. General study results and limits: Above-expected tissue-blood divergence occurred in all gliomas, most in low-grade ones. Tissue and blood shared very few CDR3 sequences.

The J segment lost 2 bases and the V segment lost 4 bases, leaving 4 bases of the junction unmatched. This CDR3 comprises 15 residues. Germline V lookup: CDR1 MGHRA, CDR2 YSYEKL. Amplification of TCR alpha and beta CDR3 regions from RNA used iRepertoire nested multiplex PCR. For one-step reverse transcription and amplification, roughly 95-450 ng of tissue mRNA or PBMC total RNA was used. Each CDR3 protein is one row after TCRdb ran MiXCR on the multiplex PCR reads. Of approximately 130,000 distinct CDR3 sequences detected, more than 20% appear once; the ten largest clones hold under 35%. This clonotype was seen more than once but under ten times. Its antigen is not identified.

The V call is TRBV4-1, the J call TRBJ2-5; 10 bases are a match to TRBD2. The TCR sequence derives from a human donor with low-grade glioma or glioblastoma, undergoing nonglioma brain surgery, or in good health (not recorded which). The sample comprised glioma tissue, nonneoplastic brain tissue, or PBMCs (not recorded which). The CDR3 DNA reads as TGCGCCAGCAGCCGGGAAGCGGGGGGGCAAGAGACCCAGTACTTC. Protein sequence: CASSREAGGQETQYF.